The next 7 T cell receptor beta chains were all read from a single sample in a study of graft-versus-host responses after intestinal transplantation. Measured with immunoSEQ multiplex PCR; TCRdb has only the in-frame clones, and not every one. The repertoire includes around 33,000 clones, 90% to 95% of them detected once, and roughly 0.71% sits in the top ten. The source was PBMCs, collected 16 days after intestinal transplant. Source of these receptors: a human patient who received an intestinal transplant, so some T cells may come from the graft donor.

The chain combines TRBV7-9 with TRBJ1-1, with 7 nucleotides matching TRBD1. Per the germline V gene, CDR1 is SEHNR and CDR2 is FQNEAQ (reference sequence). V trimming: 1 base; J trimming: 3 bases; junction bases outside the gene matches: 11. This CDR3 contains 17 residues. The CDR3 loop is CASSLVFSGQLYTEAFF. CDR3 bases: TGTGCCAGCAGCTTAGTGTTTTCGGGACAGCTCTACACTGAAGCTTTCTTT.

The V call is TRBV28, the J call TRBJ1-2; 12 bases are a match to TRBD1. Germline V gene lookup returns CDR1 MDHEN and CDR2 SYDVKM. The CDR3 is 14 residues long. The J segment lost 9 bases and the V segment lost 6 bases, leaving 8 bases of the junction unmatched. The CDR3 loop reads CASRSGQGAQSYTF. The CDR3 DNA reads TGTGCCAGCAGGTCGGGACAGGGGGCACAAAGCTACACCTTC.

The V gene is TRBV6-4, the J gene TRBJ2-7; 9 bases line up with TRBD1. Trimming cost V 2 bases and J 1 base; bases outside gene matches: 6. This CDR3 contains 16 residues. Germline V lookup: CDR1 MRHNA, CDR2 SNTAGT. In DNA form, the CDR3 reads TGTGCCAGCAGTGACCCAAACGGGACAGGGTCCTACGAGCAGTACTTC. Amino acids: CASSDPNGTGSYEQYF.

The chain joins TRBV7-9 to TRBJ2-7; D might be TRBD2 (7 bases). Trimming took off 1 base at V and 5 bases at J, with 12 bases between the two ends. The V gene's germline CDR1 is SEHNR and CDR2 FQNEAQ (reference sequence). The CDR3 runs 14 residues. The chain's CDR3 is CASSLEGGTHEQYF. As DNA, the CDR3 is TGTGCCAGCAGCTTAGAGGGGGGGACCCACGAGCAGTACTTC.

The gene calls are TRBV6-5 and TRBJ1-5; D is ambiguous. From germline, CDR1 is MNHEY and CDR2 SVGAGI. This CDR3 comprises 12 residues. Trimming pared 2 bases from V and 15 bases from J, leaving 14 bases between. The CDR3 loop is CASSYRGGPPHF. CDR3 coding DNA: TGTGCCAGCAGTTACCGGGGTGGTCCACCGCATTTT.

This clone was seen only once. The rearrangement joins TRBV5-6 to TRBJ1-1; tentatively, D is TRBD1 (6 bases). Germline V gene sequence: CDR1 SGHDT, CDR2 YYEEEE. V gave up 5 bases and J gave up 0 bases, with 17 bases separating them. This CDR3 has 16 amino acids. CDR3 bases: TGTGCCAGCAGGAGACTAAGGACAGATATGAACACTGAAGCTTTCTTT. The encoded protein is CASRRLRTDMNTEAFF.

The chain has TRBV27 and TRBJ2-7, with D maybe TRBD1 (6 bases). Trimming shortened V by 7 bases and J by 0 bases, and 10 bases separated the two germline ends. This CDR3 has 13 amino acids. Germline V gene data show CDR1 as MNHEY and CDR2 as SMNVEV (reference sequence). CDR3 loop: CASTQTGSYEQYF. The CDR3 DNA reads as TGTGCCAGCACACAGACAGGCTCCTACGAGCAGTACTTC.